These T cell receptor beta chains were read from a single sample in a study of technical replicates of blood from several donors. The assay was immunoSEQ multiplex PCR, and TCRdb's table has in-frame clones only and misses some. This sample has roughly 50,000 clones, with about 94% found just once. Sequencing input: PBMCs. These receptors came from a human donor in good health. Some clones in this sample may be carry-over from other donors' samples. The CDR3 runs from the conserved cysteine through the conserved F or W. D genes are given only for firm matches. Some rows mark clone size as missing; the rest say once, few, many or name a class of expanded clone.

D	size	V	J	DNA	CDR3
TRBD1	NA	TRBV5-1	TRBJ2-2	TGCGCCAGCAGCTCTGCCGGGACAGGGGGCACCGGGGAGCTGTTTTTT	CASSSAGTGGTGELFF
NA	once	TRBV29-1	TRBJ2-7	TGCAGCGCCAAGAGAGGGGGTTACGACGAGCAGTACTTC	CSAKRGGYDEQYF
NA	NA	TRBV7-6	TRBJ2-1	TGTGCCAGCAGCGCCGATGTGGGGGGCTCCTACAATGAGCAGTTCTTC	CASSADVGGSYNEQFF
NA	NA	TRBV30	TRBJ1-1	TGTGCCTGGACAGCGGGATCTCCCAACACTGAAGCTTTCTTT	CAWTAGSPNTEAFF
TRBD2	NA	TRBV11-3	TRBJ2-2	TGTGCCAGCAGCCCCGTCAGCGGGAGCGTTACCGGGGAGCTGTTTTTT	CASSPVSGSVTGELFF
NA	NA	TRBV13	TRBJ2-7	TGTGCCAGCAGCTTAGTTCAGGGGCACGAGCAGTACTTC	CASSLVQGHEQYF
NA	NA	TRBV18	TRBJ2-5	TGTGCCAGCTCGGAACTTGGCGGCGCACAAGAGACCCAGTACTTC	CASSELGGAQETQYF
TRBD1	NA	TRBV2	TRBJ2-2	TGTGCCAGCAGTGAAAGACAGGGGACCAGGGAGCTGTTTTTT	CASSERQGTRELFF
TRBD2	NA	TRBV6-5	TRBJ2-7	TGTGCCAGCGCTCGGAGGTCTAGCGGCTACGAGCAGTACTTC	CASARRSSGYEQYF
TRBD2	once	TRBV4-2	TRBJ2-7	TGTGCCAGCAGCCCCACGAGCGGGGGGGCCGACGAGCAGTACTTC	CASSPTSGGADEQYF
NA	NA	TRBV11-2	TRBJ2-3	TGTGCCAGCAGCTTATATTTCCGGGTCACAGATACGCAGTATTTT	CASSLYFRVTDTQYF
NA	NA	TRBV2	TRBJ1-5	TGTGCCAGCAGTGCCGGGTCCCAGAATCAGCCCCAGCATTTT	CASSAGSQNQPQHF
NA	NA	TRBV7-3	TRBJ2-5	TGTGCCAGCAGCTCGACAGTACAAGAGACCCAGTACTTC	CASSSTVQETQYF
NA	once	TRBV29-1	TRBJ1-1	TGCAGCGTTCGATCCAATCACGCGGATATGAACACTGAAGCTTTCTTT	CSVRSNHADMNTEAFF
NA	NA	TRBV7-3	TRBJ2-3	TGTGCCAGCAGCTCCTCCTTTAGCACAGATACGCAGTATTTT	CASSSSFSTDTQYF
NA	NA	TRBV5-5	TRBJ1-5	TGTGCCAGCAGCCGGGGGGGTGGGCCCCAGCATTTT	CASSRGGGPQHF
TRBD1	NA	TRBV5-1	TRBJ1-2	TGCGCCAGCAGCCAACAGGGGGATAACTATGGCTACACCTTC	CASSQQGDNYGYTF
TRBD2	few	TRBV6-4	TRBJ2-3	TGTGCCAGCAGTCCCGAAAGCGGGGGTTCCTCAGATACGCAGTATTTT	CASSPESGGSSDTQYF
TRBD1	NA	TRBV19	TRBJ1-2	TGTGCCAGTAGTATAGGGACAGGGGGCGAAACAGATGGCTACACCTTC	CASSIGTGGETDGYTF
NA	NA	TRBV2	TRBJ1-6	TGTGCCACCCGGCCAGGGGCCTCCTATAATTCACCCCTCCACTTT	CATRPGASYNSPLHF
NA	NA	TRBV29-1	TRBJ2-7	TGCAGCGTTACCAGGGAACGGGAGCAGTACTTC	CSVTREREQYF
TRBD2	NA	TRBV7-2	TRBJ2-5	TGTGCCAGCAGCATGGGCGGGAGAGAGACCCAGTACTTC	CASSMGGRETQYF
NA	NA	TRBV6-5	TRBJ2-1	TGTGCCAGCAGTTACTCGATTACGGGGGAGGAGCAGTTCTTC	CASSYSITGEEQFF
TRBD1	NA	TRBV7-9	TRBJ2-3	TGTGCCAGCAGCGTTAGTTTGGGACAGGCTAGCACAGATACGCAGTATTTT	CASSVSLGQASTDTQYF
NA	NA	TRBV6-5	TRBJ1-6	TGTGCCAGCAGGGACAGTAGGGGCAATTCACCCCTCCACTTT	CASRDSRGNSPLHF
TRBD1	NA	TRBV19	TRBJ2-1	TGTGCCAGTAATCCCGGGACAGGGTCAAATGAGCAGTTCTTC	CASNPGTGSNEQFF
NA	NA	TRBV7-9	TRBJ1-2	TGTGCCAGCAGCCTACAAGGGGCCGGCTCCGGATTAGGGGGCTACACCTTC	CASSLQGAGSGLGGYTF
NA	once	TRBV7-9	TRBJ2-7	TGTGCCAGCAGCTCCCATGGGGGGTACGAGCAGTACTTC	CASSSHGGYEQYF
TRBD2	NA	TRBV5-1	TRBJ2-7	TGCGCCAGCAGCCCAGAGGGTGGGAGGGCCTACGAGCAGTACTTC	CASSPEGGRAYEQYF
NA	NA	TRBV25-1	TRBJ2-3	TGTGCCAGCAGTGAATCCTGGACTATCACAGATACGCAGTATTTT	CASSESWTITDTQYF
NA	NA	TRBV7-2	TRBJ2-7	TGTGCCAGCAGCTTATCGGAGGAGCAGTACTTC	CASSLSEEQYF
TRBD1	NA	TRBV5-6	TRBJ1-2	TGTGCCAGCAGCCTAGGGGACAGGGAGCTATTCCCCTATGGCTACACCTTC	CASSLGDRELFPYGYTF
TRBD1	NA	TRBV5-1	TRBJ2-5	TGCGCCAGCAGCCAGGGGACAGGGGGGCAAGAGACCCAGTACTTC	CASSQGTGGQETQYF
TRBD1	NA	TRBV15	TRBJ1-5	TGTGCCACCAGCAGAGACCGGGGCCAACGGGACAGCGGGTCCCATTTT	CATSRDRGQRDSGSHF
NA	NA	TRBV2	TRBJ1-1	TGTGCCAGCAGTGAAACGGAGAGGAGCACTGAAGCTTTCTTT	CASSETERSTEAFF
NA	few	TRBV5-1	TRBJ1-5	TGCGCCAGCAGCTTGTTGGTCGGAGGGCCCCAGCATTTT	CASSLLVGGPQHF
TRBD2	many	TRBV11-1	TRBJ2-1	TGTGCCAGCAAGGCGGGGGGGCCTTATCAGTTCTTC	CASKAGGPYQFF
NA	NA	TRBV18	TRBJ1-1	TGTGCCAGCTCACCACTACAGGGACAGAACACTGAAGCTTTCTTT	CASSPLQGQNTEAFF
TRBD1	NA	TRBV2	TRBJ2-7	TGTGCCAGCAAAAGGGACAGGTACGAGCAGTACTTC	CASKRDRYEQYF
TRBD1	once	TRBV7-9	TRBJ1-5	TGTGCCAGCAGCTTGGGACAGACGAGTAAACATTTT	CASSLGQTSKHF
TRBD2	NA	TRBV28	TRBJ2-5	TGTGCCAGCAGTCCGGGACTAGTCGGGGAGACCCAGTACTTC	CASSPGLVGETQYF
NA	NA	TRBV29-1	TRBJ1-2	TGCAGCGTTGAAGATGGATCGGGGAAACTCTATGGCTACACCTTC	CSVEDGSGKLYGYTF
NA	few	TRBV4-1	TRBJ1-2	TGCGCCAGCAGCCAAGTTGCAGGGAAGGGCTATGGCTACACCTTC	CASSQVAGKGYGYTF
NA	NA	TRBV11-2	TRBJ2-7	TGTGCCAGCAGCTTCTTAGATTACGAGCAGTACTTC	CASSFLDYEQYF
NA	NA	TRBV5-8	TRBJ2-7	TGTGCCAGCAGCTTGGACGGCTACGAGCAGTACTTC	CASSLDGYEQYF
TRBD2	NA	TRBV15	TRBJ2-3	TGTGCCACCAGAAGACTAGCGGGGTCGTCTAGCACAGATACGCAGTATTTT	CATRRLAGSSSTDTQYF
TRBD1	NA	TRBV10-3	TRBJ1-1	TGTGCCATTCGGGACAGGGACACTGAAGCTTTCTTT	CAIRDRDTEAFF
TRBD2	NA	TRBV7-9	TRBJ2-7	TGTGCCAGCAGCCAGGGACTAGCGGGGCTTGAGCAGTACTTC	CASSQGLAGLEQYF
TRBD1	NA	TRBV5-5	TRBJ1-1	TGTGCCAGCAGCTTCGGGGACAGGATGAACACTGAAGCTTTCTTT	CASSFGDRMNTEAFF
TRBD1	NA	TRBV7-9	TRBJ2-5	TGTGCCAGCAGCCGGTCAGGGGGACAAGAGACCCAGTACTTC	CASSRSGGQETQYF
NA	NA	TRBV29-1	TRBJ2-1	TGCAGCGTTGACAAGCCGGCTGACTTTAGGCCGCAGTTCTTC	CSVDKPADFRPQFF
NA	NA	TRBV5-1	TRBJ2-5	TGCGCCAGCAGCAAACAGGGACAAGAGACCCAGTACTTC	CASSKQGQETQYF
TRBD2	NA	TRBV29-1	TRBJ2-7	TGCAGCGGTCTGACTAGCGAATACGAGCAGTACTTC	CSGLTSEYEQYF
TRBD2	NA	TRBV5-1	TRBJ2-1	TGCGCCAGCAGCTTGCTTCCAACTAGCGGTTCCTACAATGAGCAGTTCTTC	CASSLLPTSGSYNEQFF
TRBD2	NA	TRBV30	TRBJ2-3	TGTGCCTGGAAACGCGGGAGAGGTACAGATACGCAGTATTTT	CAWKRGRGTDTQYF
NA	NA	TRBV4-2	TRBJ2-7	TGTGCCAGCAGATCATCAAGACGGGCCCCGGGGTACGAGCAGTACTTC	CASRSSRRAPGYEQYF
NA	NA	TRBV6-1	TRBJ2-1	TGTGCCAGCAGTGAAGGGTTCCGTGGGAGTACCGACAATGAGCAGTTCTTC	CASSEGFRGSTDNEQFF
NA	NA	TRBV7-2	TRBJ2-7	TGTGCCAGCAGCTTAAATTGGAGCGGCTACTACGAGCAGTACTTC	CASSLNWSGYYEQYF